Listed below are T cell receptor beta chains from one sample, sequenced in a study of T cells in Graves' hyperthyroidism and ophthalmopathy. TCRdb fed the multiplex PCR reads into MiXCR, producing one record per CDR3 protein. Here the sample spans some 250,000 distinct CDR3 sequences, roughly 15% being singletons. Sequencing used blood. Receptors were obtained from a woman aged 45-59 years with Graves' hyperthyroidism that later progressed to Graves' ophthalmopathy. Both conserved end residues are part of each CDR3. Fields, in order: J gene, D gene, clone size, V gene, CDR3 length, CDR3 DNA, CDR3 protein. The D gene is left open where the match is weak. Size is stated for part of the rows, as once, few or many counts, or as a class when the clone is expanded.

TRBJ1-1,.,many,TRBV5-1,11,TGCGCCAGCAGGGAAAGGAGTGAAGCTTTCTTT,CASRERSEAFF
TRBJ2-7,TRBD1,few,TRBV19,17,TGTGCCAGTGGTATCGCAGGGGGCGCAGGAGTTTCCTACGAGCAGTACTTC,CASGIAGGAGVSYEQYF
TRBJ1-5,.,few,TRBV19,15,TGTGCCAGTAGGATGTCGGGGACGGGCAATCAGCCCCAGCATTTT,CASRMSGTGNQPQHF
TRBJ2-1,TRBD2,many,TRBV2,16,TGTGCCAGCAGTGCGGAACTAGCGGGGGGCTACAATGAGCAGTTCTTC,CASSAELAGGYNEQFF
TRBJ1-5,.,many,TRBV20-1,15,TGCAGTGCTAAGGGCTCGGGCCTGGGCAATCAGCCCCAGCATTTT,CSAKGSGLGNQPQHF
TRBJ1-1,.,many,TRBV10-3,13,TGTGCCATCAGTGAGTCAAGGAACACTGAAGCTTTCTTT,CAISESRNTEAFF
TRBJ1-1,.,.,TRBV10-1,13,TGCGCCAGCAGTGTTGGGGTAAGGACTGAAGCTTTCTTT,CASSVGVRTEAFF
TRBJ1-2,.,many,TRBV2,12,TGTGCCACCCCGTCCGGAAACTATGGCTACACCTTC,CATPSGNYGYTF
TRBJ2-7,.,few,TRBV10-1,15,TGCGCCAGCAGTGAGGGAGGGCCAGGGGGTTACGAGCAGTACTTC,CASSEGGPGGYEQYF
TRBJ2-7,.,many,TRBV6-1,12,TGTGCCAGCAGAACGAGCGCTTACGAGCAGTACTTC,CASRTSAYEQYF
TRBJ2-7,.,many,TRBV12-3/TRBV12-4,16,TGTGCCAGCAGTCCCCCTCGGACGGACAGCTCCTACGAGCAGTACTTC,CASSPPRTDSSYEQYF
TRBJ2-6,.,few,TRBV25-1,15,TGTGCCAGCTGGGAGACAGAATCTGGGGCCAACGTCCTGACTTTC,CASWETESGANVLTF
TRBJ1-2,.,few,TRBV6-1,16,TGTGCCAGCTCTGAAGGGCAGGGGCCTACTAACTATGGCTACACCTTC,CASSEGQGPTNYGYTF
TRBJ2-7,TRBD1,many,TRBV20-1,13,TGCAGTGCTGTAAGGACAGGGACCTACGAGCAGTACTTC,CSAVRTGTYEQYF
TRBJ2-7,.,few,TRBV9,13,TGTGCCAGCAGCTTATCGACCTCCGGCGAGCAGTACTTC,CASSLSTSGEQYF
TRBJ1-1,.,many,TRBV30,15,TGTGCCTGGGCTAGACCGGGAACCATGAACACTGAAGCTTTCTTT,CAWARPGTMNTEAFF
TRBJ1-5,TRBD1,many,TRBV28,16,TGTGCCAGCAGGACCTACAGGGGTTTGGGCAATCAGCCCCAGCATTTT,CASRTYRGLGNQPQHF
TRBJ1-5,.,few,TRBV20-1,16,TGCAGTGCTAGAGATCCACGGTTTTATAGCAATCAGCCCCAGCATTTT,CSARDPRFYSNQPQHF
TRBJ2-7,.,many,TRBV10-3,11,TGTGCCATCAGTGACACGGGAAAGCAGTACTTC,CAISDTGKQYF
TRBJ2-5,TRBD2,many,TRBV7-8,15,TGTGCCAGCAGCGTGGGACTAGCGGGAGTTTTTACCCAGTACTTC,CASSVGLAGVFTQYF
TRBJ2-1,TRBD2,many,TRBV30,12,TGTGCCTGGCAAGCGGGAGGGGGTGAGCAGTTCTTC,CAWQAGGGEQFF
TRBJ1-1,TRBD1,once,TRBV4-1,14,TGCGCCAGCAGCCTTCCGGGACAGGGGGCTGAAGCTTTCTTT,CASSLPGQGAEAFF
TRBJ1-1,.,.,TRBV28,15,TGTGCCAGCACAAACAGATGGCCCGGGGTCTCTGAAGCTTTCTTT,CASTNRWPGVSEAFF
TRBJ2-1,.,many,TRBV7-9,15,TGTGCCAGCACCCTAGCTAGGCTAGCTAGCAATGAGCAGTTCTTC,CASTLARLASNEQFF
TRBJ2-1,.,many,TRBV3-1,12,TGTGCCAGCAGCCAAGGGTACACTCAACAGTTCTTC,CASSQGYTQQFF
TRBJ2-7,TRBD1,many,TRBV4-2,16,TGTGCCAGCAGCCAAGATGGGGCCCAGGGGGTATACGAGCAGTACTTC,CASSQDGAQGVYEQYF
TRBJ1-3,TRBD1,.,TRBV18,14,TGTGCCAGCTCACCACGGGACAGGGGAAACACCATATATTTT,CASSPRDRGNTIYF
TRBJ2-7,TRBD2,.,TRBV27,14,TGTGCCAGCAGGACGACTAGCGGGACGGAAGAGCAGTACTTC,CASRTTSGTEEQYF
TRBJ2-7,TRBD1,many,TRBV28,18,TGTGCCAGCAGTTTATCAGGTGATATGGGACAGGGGCACTACGAGCAGTACTTC,CASSLSGDMGQGHYEQYF
TRBJ1-1,.,many,TRBV7-9,14,TGTGCCAGCAGCTTAGTGGGGGTTGCCACTGAAGCTTTCTTT,CASSLVGVATEAFF
TRBJ1-1,TRBD1,many,TRBV7-3,15,TGTGCCAGCAGCTCCGGGACAGGGCCGGGGACTGAAGCTTTCTTT,CASSSGTGPGTEAFF
TRBJ1-5,.,few,TRBV5-5,15,TGTGCCAGCAGCTTGATGGCGCTTTTTAGCCAGCCCCAGCATTTT,CASSLMALFSQPQHF
TRBJ2-1,TRBD2,many,TRBV10-1,15,TGCGCCAGCAGTGACGCTAGCGGAACCTACAATGAGCAGTTCTTC,CASSDASGTYNEQFF
TRBJ2-3,.,few,TRBV27,14,TGTGCCAGCACTCCCCGAAGCGGCACAGATACGCAGTATTTT,CASTPRSGTDTQYF
TRBJ1-3,.,many,TRBV18,15,TGTGCCAGCTCACCAGACAGACACTCTGGAAACACCATATATTTT,CASSPDRHSGNTIYF
TRBJ2-1,.,.,TRBV7-2,15,TGTGCCAGCAGCCTTGGACTGCCTAGGTACAATGAGCAGTTCTTC,CASSLGLPRYNEQFF
TRBJ2-6,.,many,TRBV7-9,18,TGTGCCAGCAGCGCGGCAAACAGGGTATCCTCTGGGGCCAACGTCCTGACTTTC,CASSAANRVSSGANVLTF
TRBJ2-2,TRBD1,many,TRBV6-5,15,TGTGCCAGCAGTTACTCAGGGACAGGGGCCGGGGAGCTGTTTTTT,CASSYSGTGAGELFF
TRBJ2-7,.,.,TRBV9,15,TGTGCCAGCAGCGCTCGGGGCAGCAGCTCCTACGAGCAGTACTTC,CASSARGSSSYEQYF
TRBJ2-3,TRBD2,many,TRBV2,19,TGTGCCAGCAGGGGAACCGGGACTAGCGGGAGGAAACTGACAGATACGCAGTATTTT,CASRGTGTSGRKLTDTQYF
TRBJ2-7,.,many,TRBV30,11,TGTGCCTGGAGTAGTTCCTACGAGCAGTACTTC,CAWSSSYEQYF
TRBJ2-1,.,many,TRBV13,15,TGTGCCAGCAGCCACCTTTATGGCTCCTACAATGAGCAGTTCTTC,CASSHLYGSYNEQFF
TRBJ2-3,.,few,TRBV19,14,TGTGCCAGTAGTATAGGGGGAATTGTGGATACGCAGTATTTT,CASSIGGIVDTQYF
TRBJ1-2,TRBD1,many,TRBV15,15,TGTGCCACCAGCAGAGGTGGACAGGGGTCTGATGGCTACACCTTC,CATSRGGQGSDGYTF
TRBJ2-3,TRBD2,.,TRBV28,15,TGTGCCAGCAGTGCCTCACTAGCGGTCACAGATACGCAGTATTTT,CASSASLAVTDTQYF
TRBJ1-1,.,.,TRBV19,13,TGTGCCAGTAGAGCGGTCCCGAACACTGAAGCTTTCTTT,CASRAVPNTEAFF
TRBJ1-4,.,few,TRBV5-1,14,TGCGCCAGCAGCGGAGAACAGGGTCGGGAAAAACTGTTTTTT,CASSGEQGREKLFF
TRBJ2-1,.,.,TRBV5-4,11,TGTGCCAGCAGGGGCACGGCAGGGCAGTTCTTC,CASRGTAGQFF
TRBJ1-2,.,.,TRBV10-3,14,TGTGCCATCAGTGAGGGCCCAGGGAACTATGGCTACACCTTC,CAISEGPGNYGYTF
TRBJ1-1,.,many,TRBV28,17,TGTGCCAGCAGTTTCCCCGTCGAGAGGGCGTTGGGAGTAGAAGCTTTCTTT,CASSFPVERALGVEAFF
TRBJ1-4,.,many,TRBV30,13,TGTGGAGGAGTGGGGCGAGCTAATGAAAAACTGTTTTTT,CGGVGRANEKLFF
TRBJ2-2,.,many,TRBV28,15,TGTGCCAGCAGGCCCGGGACGAGCCGGACCGGGGAGCTGTTTTTT,CASRPGTSRTGELFF
TRBJ2-3,TRBD2,many,TRBV2,14,TGTGCCAGCAGCGAGGGCGGGAGGTCAGATACGCAGTATTTT,CASSEGGRSDTQYF
TRBJ2-7,TRBD1,many,TRBV6-1,13,TGTGCCAGCAGTTGGGACAGGGGGCTTGAGCAGTACTTC,CASSWDRGLEQYF
TRBJ2-7,TRBD1,.,TRBV4-1,16,TGCGCCAGCAGCCAAGACCCCAGGGGGCGCATCCACGAGCAGTACTTC,CASSQDPRGRIHEQYF